The entry below describes one T cell receptor beta chain. As processed by the authors: Cell counts per sample came from amplifying reference gene primers. Using immunoSEQ multiplex PCR, the repertoire was profiled, and TCRdb retains in-frame clones only, with some absent. That table furnishes V, J and clone size, whereas the DNA furnished D and trimming. The data contain 150,000 to 200,000 clones, over 75% of them singletons. This CDR3 has 16 amino acids. Germline V gives CDR1 MGHRA, CDR2 YSYEKL. Trimming removed 0 bases at V and 0 bases at J, with 8 bases between. This specimen comes from a study of blood T cell repertoires in COVID-19. Study overall: Sample material is recorded as cDNA or gDNA derived from T cells, B-cell-depleted T cells, or PBMCs.

The sequencing sample was made of peripheral blood. The V and J genes are TRBV4-1 and TRBJ2-2; D is perhaps TRBD2 (5 bases). The receptor was derived from a woman of 80 years or more with acute or convalescent COVID-19. CDR3 sequence reads: CASSQETGTNTGELFF. The CDR3 DNA is TGCGCCAGCAGCCAAGAGACGGGAACGAACACCGGGGAGCTGTTTTTT.